The 12 T cell receptor beta chains below all came from one sample that was sequenced in a study of regulatory T cells in long-lasting Graves disease. This sample's time point: newly diagnosed GD, antithyroid drugs for less than 3 months. Following extraction of RNA from PBMCs, that RNA was used to make the TCR library. With iRepertoire HTBI primers and Arm-PCR of CDR3 regions, TCR beta libraries were built. One entry per CDR3 protein, called by TCRdb with MiXCR from the multiplex PCR reads. This table holds about 540,000 distinct CDR3 sequences, about 13% found once. These same data were also listed under a study on T cells in Graves' hyperthyroidism and ophthalmopathy.

The sample consisted of peripheral blood mononuclear cells (PBMCs), taken at new diagnosis, from a patient treated with antithyroid drugs. Receptors were obtained from a man aged 25-40 years with Graves disease.

This clonotype was detected a few times. V gene TRBV5-1 combines with J gene TRBJ2-2; TRBD1 aligns across 7 bases. Trimming removed 4 bases from V and 0 bases from J; junction bases left unmatched: 6. The germline V gene has CDR1 SGHRS and CDR2 YFSETQ. The CDR3 length is 16 residues. CDR3 sequence reads: CASSTGVFANTGELFF. The CDR3, as DNA: TGCGCCAGCAGCACAGGGGTTTTCGCGAACACCGGGGAGCTGTTTTTT.

Ten or more counts support this clonotype. The chain has TRBV2 and TRBJ2-1; D is undetermined. From germline, CDR1 is SNHLY and CDR2 FYNNEI. The CDR3 sequence is 15 residues long. Trimming shortened V by 6 bases and J by 2 bases, and 14 bases separated the two germline ends. The CDR3 loop reads CASSRTDPTYNEQFF. The CDR3 coding sequence is TGTGCCAGCAGCAGGACCGACCCGACCTACAATGAGCAGTTCTTC. Based on the CDR3 plus reference TRBV2 and TRBJ2-1, the full variable domain is EPEVTQTPSHQVTQMGQEVILRCVPISNHLYFYWYRQILGQKVEFLVSFYNNEISEKSEIFDDQFSVERPDGSNFTLKIRSTKLEDSAMYFCASSRTDPTYNEQFFGPGTRLTVL.

The V and J genes are TRBV20-1 and TRBJ2-3; TRBD2 might be the D (5 bases). CDR1 and CDR2 (germline): DFQATT, SNEGSKA (reference sequence). The V end lost 0 bases, the J end lost 0 bases, and 10 bases lay between the germline ends. This CDR3 region has 15 residues. CDR3 sequence (DNA): TGCAGTGCTAGAGATTGGAGCGGCAGCACAGATACGCAGTATTTT. This translates into CSARDWSGSTDTQYF.

V usage is TRBV5-6 and J usage is TRBJ2-4; unclear D gene. The CDR3 consists of 15 residues. Germline V lookup: CDR1 SGHDT, CDR2 YYEEEE. The V end lost 0 bases, the J end lost 0 bases, and 7 bases lay between the germline ends. CDR3 loop: CASSLATLAKNIQYF. In DNA form, the CDR3 reads TGTGCCAGCAGCTTGGCCACGTTAGCCAAAAACATTCAGTACTTC.

This clonotype occurred many times. The gene calls are TRBV13 and TRBJ2-7; no clear D. Germline assignment: CDR1 PRHDT and CDR2 FYEKMQ (reference sequence). Trimming took 5 bases from V and 5 from J, leaving 13 bases between them. There are 13 residues in the CDR3. The CDR3: CASSLGHSHEQYF. In DNA form, the CDR3 reads TGTGCCAGCAGCCTTGGGCATTCCCACGAGCAGTACTTC.

This clonotype showed up just a few times. CDR3 in DNA: TGTGCCAGCAGTGCCCTCGGCAGCTACGAGCAGTACTTC. This gives the protein CASSALGSYEQYF. The V call is TRBV6-1, the J call TRBJ2-7; D not resolved. The germline V gene has CDR1 MNHNS and CDR2 SASEGT. The CDR3 has 13 residues. Deletions cut 4 bases from V and 3 bases from J, with 10 bases between.

This clonotype has a count of ten or more. The chain combines TRBV6-2 or TRBV6-3 with TRBJ2-1; 9 nucleotides agree with TRBD2. V was clipped by 3 bases and J by 8 bases; unmatched bases: 5. The CDR3 has 14 residues. Germline values: CDR1 MNHEY, CDR2 SVGEGT. CDR3 nucleotides: TGTGCCAGCAGTTATCAGCTAGCGGGACATGAGCAGTTCTTC. Translating it yields CASSYQLAGHEQFF.

This clonotype was counted many times. The V gene is TRBV13, the J gene TRBJ2-5, with 16 bases identical to TRBD2. CDR1 is PRHDT, CDR2 FYEKMQ, per germline (reference sequence). The V and J ends lost 5 bases and 2 bases, in that order; junction bases with no gene match: 5. The CDR3 runs to 17 residues. CDR3 sequence reads: CASSEGTSGRVQETQYF. CDR3 nucleotides: TGTGCCAGCAGCGAGGGGACTAGCGGGAGGGTACAAGAGACCCAGTACTTC.

The chain recombines TRBV3-1 with TRBJ2-2; the match to TRBD2 covers 11 bases. Trimming removed 6 bases from V and 1 base from J; junction bases left unmatched: 7. Germline assignment: CDR1 LGHDT and CDR2 YNNKEL (reference sequence). The CDR3 length is 17 residues. Here the CDR3 reads CASSSAGTSGNTGELFF. In DNA, the CDR3 is TGTGCCAGCAGTTCCGCCGGGACTAGCGGGAACACCGGGGAGCTGTTTTTT.

The chain has TRBV15 and TRBJ2-7; 7 nucleotides align to TRBD1. V shed 3 bases, J shed 5 bases, and the junction held 13 bases outside the gene matches. CDR1 is LNHNV, CDR2 YYDKDF, per germline (reference sequence). This CDR3 comprises 16 residues. The CDR3 sequence: CATSRQQGMGSDEQYF. DNA for the CDR3: TGTGCCACCAGCAGGCAACAGGGGATGGGGTCGGACGAGCAGTACTTC.

This clonotype turned up a few times. The V call is TRBV5-4, the J call TRBJ2-1, with 11 positions matching TRBD2. Germline CDR1 reads SGHNT; CDR2 reads YYREEE (reference sequence). Unmatched junction bases numbered 12, after V lost 4 bases and J lost 6 bases. The CDR3 has 17 amino acids. The CDR3 DNA is TGTGCCAGCAGCCTACTTGCCGGGACTAGCGGTACCAATGAGCAGTTCTTC. It codes for CASSLLAGTSGTNEQFF. Supplemented by reference TRBV5-4 and TRBJ2-1, the full variable domain reads ETGVTQSPTHLIKTRGQQVTLRCSSQSGHNTVSWYQQALGQGPQFIFQYYREEENGRGNFPPRFSGLQFPNYSSELNVNALELDDSALYLCASSLLAGTSGTNEQFFGPGTRLTVL.

This chain connects TRBV20-1 to TRBJ1-4; a weak D match, TRBD1 (5 bases). Germline assignment: CDR1 DFQATT and CDR2 SNEGSKA (reference sequence). This CDR3 is built from 13 residues. Between the trimmed V and J ends, which lost 5 bases and 4 bases, there was a span of 11 bases. As DNA, the CDR3 is TGCAGTGCTGGAACCCAGGGTAATGAAAAACTGTTTTTT. Amino acids: CSAGTQGNEKLFF.